One sample yielded the 26 T cell receptor beta chains listed below, sequenced in a study of blood T cells in healthy people across ages. A second PCR, run for about 7 to 11 cycles, used a sample-barcoded 5' primer plus a J-beta primer mix. TCRdb independently ran MiXCR on the 5' RACE reads; one entry per CDR3 protein. This sample has roughly 800,000 distinct CDR3 sequences, with roughly 50% found just once. What was sequenced was blood. The receptors derive from a man older than 75 in good health.

There are a few counts of this clonotype. This chain links TRBV7-2 with TRBJ2-3; 7 bases line up with TRBD2. Germline V gives CDR1 SGHTA, CDR2 FQGNSA. J gave up 0 bases and V 1 base, and 7 bases lay outside the gene matches. The CDR3 covers 17 residues. The CDR3 DNA reads as TGTGCCAGCAGCTTAGGGTTGCTAGCGGCAAGCACAGATACGCAGTATTTT. It codes for CASSLGLLAASTDTQYF.

The table lists this clonotype with a few counts. The J gene is TRBJ1-1, the V gene TRBV6-2 or TRBV6-3, with a weak D call TRBD1 (6 bases). The CDR3 is made up of 16 amino acids. Per germline, CDR1 MNHEY and CDR2 SVGEGT. V was shortened by 6 bases and J by 1 base, with 18 bases between the two germline ends. CDR3 coding DNA: TGTGCCAGCAGGGCGGGGACAAATACTCCGAACACTGAAGCTTTCTTT. Translating it yields CASRAGTNTPNTEAFF.

J is TRBJ2-3 and V is TRBV7-9, with D tentatively TRBD1 (5 bases). V was pared by 5 bases and J by 14 bases, with 20 bases between. From germline, CDR1 is SEHNR and CDR2 FQNEAQ (reference sequence). This CDR3 is built from 13 residues. The CDR3 spells CASSNQGSRYAYF. CDR3 coding DNA: TGTGCCAGCAGCAACCAGGGTTCCAGATACGCGTATTTT.

A few counts support this clonotype. This chain connects TRBV10-1 to TRBJ2-5; 8 bases are a match to TRBD2. The CDR3 is 15 residues long. With 4 bases clipped from V and 1 base from J, the junction kept 5 bases outside the gene matches. Germline CDR1 is WNHNN and CDR2 is SYGVQD (reference sequence). The CDR3 DNA reads as TGCGCCAGCAGTGGTACTAGCGGCTCCCAAGAGACCCAGTACTTC. This gives the protein CASSGTSGSQETQYF.

J is TRBJ2-7 and V is TRBV10-3; TRBD2 matches at 12 bases. The germline V gene has CDR1 ENHRY and CDR2 SYGVKD. V shed 6 bases and J 2 bases; nucleotides not matched to a gene: 5. The length of the CDR3 is 15 residues. CDR3 in DNA: TGTGCCATCAGGATGACTAGCGGGAGTCCCTACGAGCAGTACTTC. This sequence encodes CAIRMTSGSPYEQYF.

J is TRBJ2-7 and V is TRBV7-2, with TRBD1 as a possible D gene (6 bases). The germline V and J ends were trimmed by 2 bases and 7 bases, with 18 bases remaining between them. The germline V gene has CDR1 SGHTA and CDR2 FQGNSA. CDR3 size: 15 residues. In DNA form, the CDR3 reads TGTGCCAGCAGCTTAAAGGGGGAATGGACGGGGGAGCAGTACTTC. Its protein product is CASSLKGEWTGEQYF.

V gene TRBV24-1 combines with J gene TRBJ2-5; possible D gene TRBD1, 5 bases. The J call may be wrong; the DNA end is better matched by TRBJ2-7. The CDR3 is 13 residues long. Germline values: CDR1 KGHDR, CDR2 SFDVKD. The DNA for the CDR3 is TGTGCCACCAGTGGGCAGGGTAGACACGAGCAGTACTTC. Protein sequence: CATSGQGRHEQYF.

This clonotype has only one observation. This chain links TRBV28 with TRBJ2-6, with TRBD1 identical over 8 bases. The length of the CDR3 is 15 residues. V trimming: 5 bases; J trimming: 6 bases; junction bases outside the gene matches: 6. Germline CDR1 MDHEN, CDR2 SYDVKM. CDR3 sequence reads: CASSDLDRVANVLTF. CDR3 coding DNA: TGTGCCAGCAGTGACCTGGACAGGGTGGCCAACGTCCTGACTTTC. Supplemented by reference TRBV28 and TRBJ2-6, the full variable domain reads DVKVTQSSRYLVKRTGEKVFLECVQDMDHENMFWYRQDPGLGLRLIYFSYDVKMKEKGDIPEGYSVSREKKERFSLILESASTNQTSMYLCASSDLDRVANVLTFGAGSRLTVL.

The V and J genes are TRBV21-1 and TRBJ1-4; the DNA was not compared with TRBD1, the D call given in the table. TRBV21-1 is marked as a pseudogene. The CDR3 runs to 14 residues. The CDR3, as DNA: TGTGCCAGCCGGGGTGCGTGGGGGAATGAAAAACTGTTTTTT. Its translation is CASRGAWGNEKLFF.

The chain couples TRBV29-1 to TRBJ2-7; 7 bases align to TRBD1. The DNA end lines up better with TRBJ2-5; the J call may be wrong. This CDR3 has 15 residues. The germline V gene has CDR1 SQVTM and CDR2 ANQGSEA. The chain's CDR3 is CSVTRGRGPRETQYF. CDR3 bases: TGCAGCGTTACCAGGGGAAGGGGGCCTAGGGAGACCCAGTACTTC.

The chain is built from TRBV7-9 and TRBJ2-7, with a tentative D call TRBD1 (5 bases). Looked up from germline, CDR1 is SEHNR and CDR2 is FQNEAQ (reference sequence). The V end was cut by 4 bases, the J end by 7 bases, with 17 bases between. The CDR3 is 14 amino acids. CDR3 coding DNA: TGTGCCAGCAGCTCTTGGCAGGGATATGGGGAGCAGTACTTC. Translating gives CASSSWQGYGEQYF.

The gene calls are TRBV7-8 and TRBJ1-6; tentatively, D is TRBD1 (5 bases). V shed 4 bases and J shed 11 bases, with 6 bases lying between them. This CDR3 has 11 amino acids. Germline assignment: CDR1 SGHVS and CDR2 FQNEAQ. CDR3 nucleotides: TGTGCCAGCAGCTCGGGGCCACCCCTCCACTTT. It codes for CASSSGPPLHF.

The V gene is TRBV7-8, the J gene TRBJ2-7, with TRBD1 matching over 8 bases. This CDR3 comprises 15 residues. CDR1 and CDR2 (germline): SGHVS, FQNEAQ. Trimming removed 0 bases from V and 5 bases from J; junction bases left unmatched: 6. CDR3 bases: TGTGCCAGCAGCTTAGCCCCAGGACAGGGTGACGAGCAGTACTTC. It specifies CASSLAPGQGDEQYF.

This clonotype has just a few counts. The rearrangement links TRBV18 to TRBJ1-1, with D maybe TRBD1 (6 bases). This CDR3 comprises 13 residues. Looked up from germline, CDR1 is KGHSH and CDR2 is LQKENI. The V end was cut by 8 bases, the J end by 1 base, with 11 bases between. Here the CDR3 reads CASTGAGNTEAFF. DNA of the CDR3: TGTGCCAGCACGGGGGCAGGGAACACTGAAGCTTTCTTT.

This clonotype was recorded once. This chain joins TRBV28 and TRBJ2-4; D is unclear. V dropped 2 bases and J dropped 13 bases, with 18 bases sitting between them. Germline assignment: CDR1 MDHEN and CDR2 SYDVKM. The CDR3 is made up of 14 amino acids. The CDR3 sequence: CASSLALEMGKQYF. The CDR3 coding sequence is TGTGCCAGCAGTTTAGCCTTAGAAATGGGGAAGCAGTACTTC.

The chain is built from TRBV2 and TRBJ2-5; D unclear. The J call is uncertain, as TRBJ2-4 better fits the DNA end. CDR3 size: 14 residues. The V gene's germline CDR1 is SNHLY and CDR2 FYNNEI. CDR3 DNA sequence: TGTGCCAGCAGTGAAGGCCAGGTGAAAAACATTCAGTACTTC. Its protein is CASSEGQVKNIQYF.

This clonotype appeared many times. This rearrangement joins TRBV5-5 to TRBJ2-7, with 7 positions matching TRBD1. The junction had 7 bases not matched to a gene; V was cut back by 3 bases and J by 4 bases. From germline, CDR1 is SGHKS and CDR2 YYEKEE (reference sequence). The CDR3 spans 14 residues. CDR3 DNA sequence: TGTGCCAGCAGCTGGGCCGGGACAGCATACGAGCAGTACTTC. This translates into CASSWAGTAYEQYF.

Turning to this clonotype: Germline is not matched at one junction end, which may reflect a read error. The V call is TRBV11-2, the J call TRBJ2-1, with D possibly called TRBD1 or TRBD2 (5 bases each). Germline lookup yields CDR1 SGHAT and CDR2 FQNNGV. The CDR3 is 13 amino acids. The CDR3 coding sequence is TGTGCCGGCAGCGGCCGACAGTACAATGAGCAGTTCTTC. Translation gives CAGSGRQYNEQFF.

The rearrangement links TRBV2 to TRBJ2-4; weak D call: TRBD1 (6 bases). The closer fit of TRBJ2-7 to the DNA end suggests the J call may be wrong. Looked up from germline, CDR1 is SNHLY and CDR2 is FYNNEI. This CDR3 is 13 amino acids long. The CDR3 sequence: CASQDSLIYEQYF. The DNA for the CDR3 is TGTGCCAGCCAGGACAGCCTTATCTACGAGCAGTACTTC.

This clonotype showed up just a few times. The J gene is TRBJ1-2, the V gene TRBV24-1; 7 bases are shared with TRBD1. This CDR3 comprises 14 residues. From germline, CDR1 is KGHDR and CDR2 SFDVKD. V trimming: 7 bases; J trimming: 6 bases; junction bases outside the gene matches: 10. This chain's CDR3 is CATSQTGFGNGYTF. CDR3 DNA sequence: TGTGCCACCAGCCAGACAGGGTTTGGGAATGGCTACACCTTC.

This clonotype was observed a few times. This chain uses TRBV5-1 with TRBJ1-4; no definite D call. Germline lookup yields CDR1 SGHRS and CDR2 YFSETQ. The CDR3 runs to 14 residues. Trimming shortened V by 3 bases and J by 8 bases, and 14 bases separated the two germline ends. As DNA, the CDR3 is TGCGCCAGCAGCTCGGACGGGAGACGGGAAAAACTGTTTTTT. This encodes CASSSDGRREKLFF.

A few counts support this clonotype. The J gene is TRBJ2-1, the V gene TRBV12-3 or TRBV12-4; 12 bases fit TRBD2. V was clipped by 5 bases and J by 7 bases; unmatched bases: 6. This CDR3 has 15 residues. CDR3 DNA sequence: TGTGCCAGCAGTCCCAGGACTAGCGGGATGAATGAGCAGTTCTTC. Translating gives CASSPRTSGMNEQFF.

V and J are TRBV12-3 or TRBV12-4 and TRBJ2-1; TRBD2 aligns across 13 bases. J was trimmed by 7 bases and V by 5 bases; bases with no gene match: 8. The CDR3 is 16 amino acids. The CDR3 coding sequence is TGTGCCAGCAGTATGCCGACTAGCGGGAGGCCGAATGAGCAGTTCTTC. The encoded protein is CASSMPTSGRPNEQFF.

This sequence joins TRBV20-1 and TRBJ2-4, with no clear D. From germline, CDR1 is DFQATT and CDR2 SNEGSKA (reference sequence). The length of the CDR3 is 13 residues. V was pared by 3 bases and J by 8 bases, with 14 bases between. The CDR3 DNA is TGCAGTGCTAGTGCTACCGGCCCGGACATTCAGTACTTC. Its translation: CSASATGPDIQYF.

This clonotype was picked up one time. A junction end diverges from the germline sequence, so it may reflect a read error. In DNA form, the CDR3 reads TGTGCCAGCAGTTTGGGGGAGGTTAGGAATGAGCGGTTCTTC. Translation gives CASSLGEVRNERFF. This chain uses TRBV12-3 or TRBV12-4 with TRBJ2-1; maybe TRBD2 (6 bases). The CDR3 consists of 14 residues.

With respect to this clonotype: Sequence at one end of the junction differs from germline and may be a read error. V gene TRBV12-3 or TRBV12-4 combines with J gene TRBJ1-4; no clear D gene. This CDR3 has 16 amino acids. The CDR3 sequence is CAGSKSRPGTNEKLFF. The CDR3 region has the DNA TGTGCCGGCAGCAAATCACGGCCAGGAACTAATGAAAAACTGTTTTTT.